This T cell receptor (beta chain) stems from a study of cytomegalovirus exposure and HLA in healthy donors. Researchers ran the PCR with 60 Vbeta and 13 Jbeta primers. Method: immunoSEQ multiplex PCR; TCRdb's copy keeps in-frame clones and lacks some. The sample records 120,000 to 150,000 clones, over 60% being singletons. The CDR3 loop spans 16 amino acids. From germline, CDR1 is SGHRS and CDR2 YFSETQ. V was shortened by 0 bases and J by 0 bases, with 10 bases between the two germline ends. Sample: PBMCs. The chain uses TRBV5-1 and TRBJ2-1; no definite D call. This receptor was taken from a man in his forties or fifties in good health and CMV-seronegative. CDR3 residues: CASSLVRVSSYNEQFF. DNA for the CDR3: TGCGCCAGCAGCTTGGTGCGTGTGAGCTCCTACAATGAGCAGTTCTTC. Combining the CDR3 with reference TRBV5-1 and TRBJ2-1 gives the whole variable domain KAGVTQTPRYLIKTRGQQVTLSCSPISGHRSVSWYQQTPGQGLQFLFEYFSETQRNKGNFPGRFSGRQFSNSRSEMNVSTLELGDSALYLCASSLVRVSSYNEQFFGPGTRLTVL.